These T cell receptor beta chains were read from a single sample in a study of blood T cells in healthy people across ages. Each CDR3 protein is one row after TCRdb ran MiXCR on the 5' RACE reads. Of around 970,000 distinct CDR3 sequences listed, roughly half are singletons. The specimen sequenced was blood. The receptors were gathered from a woman aged 60-70 years in good health. Each CDR3 is given with its conserved first and last residue. A D gene is named only where the DNA matches it firmly. Rows give clone size only sometimes, using once, few, many, or a class for an expanded clone.

14	few	-	TRBJ2-3	TRBV4-3	TGCGCCAGCAGCCAAGATGTAGGCACAGATACGCAGTATTTT	CASSQDVGTDTQYF
13	few	-	TRBJ2-7	TRBV6-2/TRBV6-3	TGTGCCAGCACAGACAGGAGCACCCACGAGCAGTACTTC	CASTDRSTHEQYF
14	-	TRBD1	TRBJ2-7	TRBV28	TGTGCCAGCAGAAGGGGACAGGGGGCTTACGAGCAGTACTTC	CASRRGQGAYEQYF
17	-	TRBD2	TRBJ2-7	TRBV6-5	TGTGCCAGCAGTTCCGTCGGTTTTGGGAGGGCCTCCTACGAGCAGTACTTC	CASSSVGFGRASYEQYF
12	many	-	TRBJ2-7	TRBV7-9	TGTGCCAGCGTGCGAAGCACCTACGAGCAGTACTTC	CASVRSTYEQYF
13	-	-	TRBJ2-4	TRBV20-1	TGCAGTGCTCCTCAGGGGCTTAGGAACATTCAGTACTTC	CSAPQGLRNIQYF
17	-	-	TRBJ2-3	TRBV7-8	TGTGCCAGCAGCTTAGATCGGGACTCCCTCGTGGCAGATACGCAGTATTTT	CASSLDRDSLVADTQYF
16	-	TRBD1	TRBJ2-2	TRBV28	TGTGCCAGTAGTTTTTCGACAGGGACGGACACCGGGGAGCTGTTTTTT	CASSFSTGTDTGELFF
12	few	-	TRBJ1-2	TRBV25-1	TGTGCCAGCAGTGGACTTTCGGTGGGCTACACCTTC	CASSGLSVGYTF
13	once	-	TRBJ1-4	TRBV20-1	TGCAGTGCGCAAACATGGGCTAATGAAAAACTGTTTTTT	CSAQTWANEKLFF
14	-	-	TRBJ2-2	TRBV5-1	TGCGCCAGCAGGGTAGGGACGAACACCGGGGAGCTGTTTTTT	CASRVGTNTGELFF
15	few	TRBD1	TRBJ2-7	TRBV6-2/TRBV6-3	TGTGCCAGCAGTTACGTGGGACAGGGGGCCTACGAGCAGTACTTC	CASSYVGQGAYEQYF
13	-	-	TRBJ2-7	TRBV20-1	TGCAGTGCTAGAGATAGAGTCTCCTACGAGCAGTACTTC	CSARDRVSYEQYF
16	-	-	TRBJ2-2	TRBV5-1	TGCGCCAGCAGCCCCGGGGGAACCGCGAACACCGGGGAGCTGTTTTTT	CASSPGGTANTGELFF